Given below is one TCR beta chain in context. TCRdb reprocessed the 5' RACE reads, keeping one entry per CDR3 protein, no DNA. Here the sample table reports 500,000 or so distinct CDR3 sequences. The sample originates from a study of T cells expressing NK-cell markers. Study background: In sorted CD3+CD56+NKG2C+, CD3+CD56+NKG2C- and CD3+CD56-NKG2C+ T cells, TCR beta repertoires were obtained. Sequenced donors, eight in total, included seven who were HCMV-seropositive and one who was seronegative.

The germline V gene encodes CDR1 SGHVS and CDR2 FQNEAQ. The length of the CDR3 is 15 residues. The chain combines TRBV7-8 with TRBJ2-3; there is no DNA to check the TCRdb D call of TRBD1. This TCR derives from a man younger than 35 in good health. The sequenced sample consisted of blood T cells: a sorted CD56 or NKG2C T cell subset, CD4+ or CD8+ T cells, or bulk PBMC T cells (not recorded which). CDR3 sequence reads: CASSPSGATGDTQYF.